Presented here are 32 T cell receptor beta chains from one specimen sequenced in a study of T cells after yellow fever vaccination. TCRdb itself ran the 5' RACE reads through MiXCR, one entry per CDR3 protein. The sample lists about 220,000 distinct CDR3 sequences, more than 3% occurring once. The sequences come from CD4+ T cells sorted from PBMCs, collected 10 days after the yellow fever booster vaccination. These TCRs come from a man between 18 and 35 years old who received the YFV17D yellow fever vaccine.

The rearrangement uses TRBV2 and TRBJ1-5; D gene unclear. The germline gives CDR1 SNHLY, CDR2 FYNNEI. CDR3 size: 14 residues. Deletions cut 4 bases from V and 5 bases from J, with 12 bases between. CDR3 bases: TGTGCCAGCAGTGGGGTGGAGTTCTATCAGCCCCAGCATTTT. Amino acid sequence: CASSGVEFYQPQHF.

The chain combines TRBV27 with TRBJ2-5, with 7 bases aligning to TRBD1. Losses at the gene ends were 4 bases for V and 2 bases for J; bases not matched to a gene: 4. CDR1 is MNHEY, CDR2 SMNVEV, per germline (reference sequence). The CDR3 sequence is 14 residues long. The chain's CDR3 is CASSWGTAQETQYF. The DNA of the CDR3 is TGTGCCAGCAGTTGGGGGACAGCTCAAGAGACCCAGTACTTC.

This clonotype appeared many times. The V call is TRBV29-1, the J call TRBJ2-3, with a weak D call TRBD2 (7 bases). The germline V gene has CDR1 SQVTM and CDR2 ANQGSEA. The CDR3 has 15 residues. V gave up 2 bases and J gave up 0 bases, with 12 bases separating them. For the CDR3, the DNA is TGCAGCGTTGAATTTGCGGGGGCAAGCACAGATACGCAGTATTTT. Protein product: CSVEFAGASTDTQYF.

This clonotype was recorded at least ten times. The genes are TRBV5-1 and TRBJ2-1; D gene ambiguous. Germline V CDR1 and CDR2: SGHRS, YFSETQ. This CDR3 is built from 13 residues. Trimming shortened V by 0 bases and J by 4 bases, and 5 bases separated the two germline ends. CDR3: CASSLEPYNEQFF. CDR3 coding DNA: TGCGCCAGCAGCTTGGAACCATACAATGAGCAGTTCTTC.

This clonotype was recorded many times. The V and J genes are TRBV5-1 and TRBJ1-6, with TRBD1 matching over 10 bases. CDR1 is SGHRS, CDR2 YFSETQ, per germline. With 4 bases clipped from V and 5 bases from J, the junction kept 3 bases outside the gene matches. CDR3 length: 15 amino acids. This CDR3 reads CASSQGQGNNSPLHF. The CDR3 bases are TGCGCCAGCAGCCAGGGACAGGGGAATAATTCACCCCTCCACTTT.

This clonotype occurred a few times. CDR3 nucleotide sequence: TGTGCCAGCAGTTACTCGCTAGCGGGGGGACCCACAGATACGCAGTATTTT. Translated, it gives CASSYSLAGGPTDTQYF. V and J are TRBV6-2 or TRBV6-3 and TRBJ2-3; TRBD2 agrees at 11 bases. CDR1 MNHEY and CDR2 SVGEGT come from the germline V gene. This CDR3 comprises 17 residues. V shed 0 bases and J 2 bases; nucleotides not matched to a gene: 4.

V gene TRBV18 combines with J gene TRBJ1-5, with D perhaps matching TRBD1 (5 bases). V lost 2 bases and J 0 bases, leaving 8 bases between the germline ends. The germline V gene has CDR1 KGHSH and CDR2 LQKENI. The CDR3 loop spans 15 amino acids. This CDR3 is CASSPTGPSNQPQHF. The CDR3 bases are TGTGCCAGCTCACCAACAGGACCTAGCAATCAGCCCCAGCATTTT.

The chain combines TRBV12-3 or TRBV12-4 with TRBJ2-1, with 7 bases identical to TRBD2. This CDR3 has 16 amino acids. V lost 5 bases to trimming and J lost 3 bases; unmatched junction nucleotides: 10. CDR3 coding DNA: TGTGCCAGCAGTCCTGACACGGGGGGTCTCTACAATGAGCAGTTCTTC. Its translation: CASSPDTGGLYNEQFF.

This clonotype has a count of ten or more. The chain links TRBV4-1 to TRBJ2-2; D not resolved. Germline loops: CDR1 MGHRA, CDR2 YSYEKL. V dropped 4 bases and J dropped 4 bases, with 13 bases sitting between them. CDR3 length: 15 residues. The CDR3 region has the DNA TGCGCCAGCAGCCTAGGGTTTGGATCCACCGGGGAGCTGTTTTTT. This translates into CASSLGFGSTGELFF.

This clonotype was counted between two and nine times. V and J are TRBV12-3 or TRBV12-4 and TRBJ2-6; D is unresolved. Between the trimmed V and J ends, which lost 6 bases and 0 bases, there was a span of 6 bases. CDR3 size: 14 residues. CDR3 amino acids: CASSVHSGANVLTF. CDR3 DNA sequence: TGTGCCAGCAGCGTTCACTCTGGGGCCAACGTCCTGACTTTC.

This clonotype appeared many times. V usage is TRBV6-1 and J usage is TRBJ2-6, with D uncertain. Germline-derived CDR1 and CDR2 are MNHNS and SASEGT. There are 15 residues in the CDR3. Trimming took off 11 bases at V and 6 bases at J, with 20 bases between the two ends. DNA for the CDR3: TGTGCCGCTATACGGGCGGCGTCGGAGGCCAACGTCCTGACTTTC. Its translation: CAAIRAASEANVLTF.

This clonotype has only a few counts. The chain combines TRBV7-2 with TRBJ2-2; D not resolved. CDR1 SGHTA and CDR2 FQGNSA come from the germline V gene. This CDR3 has 17 residues. The V end lost 1 base, the J end lost 4 bases, and 16 bases lay between the germline ends. The DNA of the CDR3 is TGTGCCAGCAGCTTAGAAGGATGGAGTGACATCACCGGGGAGCTGTTTTTT. This gives the protein CASSLEGWSDITGELFF.

The chain combines TRBV20-1 with TRBJ2-7; tentative D call: TRBD1 (6 bases). The CDR3 is 13 residues long. V was trimmed by 8 bases and J by 0 bases, leaving 14 bases between them. The germline CDR1 and CDR2 sequences are DFQATT and SNEGSKA (reference sequence). CDR3 nucleotides: TGCAGTACCCATAGGGGGAGCTCCTACGAGCAGTACTTC. It encodes CSTHRGSSYEQYF.

This clonotype was detected many times. The V gene is TRBV7-2, the J gene TRBJ1-2, with D tentatively TRBD1 (5 bases). V was shortened by 5 bases and J by 4 bases, with 8 bases between the two germline ends. Germline V gene data show CDR1 as SGHTA and CDR2 as FQGNSA. The CDR3 consists of 12 residues. The chain's CDR3 is CASSPTAYGYTF. For the CDR3, the DNA is TGTGCCAGCAGCCCGACAGCCTATGGCTACACCTTC.

The table lists this clonotype with a count of one. It may be a read error: a sequence one base away is much more abundant. This chain joins TRBV12-3 or TRBV12-4 and TRBJ1-2; tentatively, D is TRBD1 (6 bases). The CDR3 is 14 residues long. Trimming shortened V by 6 bases and J by 3 bases, and 14 bases separated the two germline ends. The CDR3 DNA is TGTGCCAGCAGGGTGACAGGAGTTTACTATGGCTACACCTTC. Amino acids: CASRVTGVYYGYTF.

This clonotype was recorded at least ten times. The chain couples TRBV7-2 to TRBJ2-7; D remains unclear. The CDR3 is 15 amino acids. Trimming pared 1 base from V and 0 bases from J, leaving 10 bases between. Per germline, CDR1 SGHTA and CDR2 FQGNSA. This chain's CDR3 is CASSLVAVDSYEQYF. Here the CDR3 DNA reads TGTGCCAGCAGCTTAGTTGCGGTGGACTCCTACGAGCAGTACTTC.

This clonotype has at least ten counts. The genes are TRBV29-1 and TRBJ2-1, with unresolved D. The germline V gene has CDR1 SQVTM and CDR2 ANQGSEA. The CDR3 consists of 10 residues. Trimming shortened V by 3 bases and J by 8 bases, and 5 bases separated the two germline ends. CDR3 in DNA: TGCAGCGTTGAGGCCCATGAGCAGTTCTTC. Translation gives CSVEAHEQFF.

This clonotype has just a few counts. The CDR3 is CASSPDRGSYEQYF. The CDR3 nucleotides read TGTGCCAGCAGCCCAGACAGAGGGTCCTACGAGCAGTACTTC. The chain uses TRBV7-2 and TRBJ2-7; either TRBD1 or TRBD2 may fit D (5 bases each). The CDR3 loop spans 14 amino acids. Germline CDR1 is SGHTA and CDR2 is FQGNSA. Deletions cut 5 bases from V and 1 base from J, with 12 bases between.

This clonotype was counted between two and nine times. V is TRBV18 and J is TRBJ1-1, with TRBD1 matching 7 bases. Germline trimming cut 0 bases from V and 1 base from J; bases unmatched to any gene: 8. The CDR3 runs to 17 residues. The germline gives CDR1 KGHSH, CDR2 LQKENI. The CDR3: CASSPPPPQGSNTEAFF. Written as DNA, the CDR3 is TGTGCCAGCTCACCACCCCCGCCACAGGGGTCGAACACTGAAGCTTTCTTT.

This clonotype was seen a handful of times. CDR3: CASSSPAERGTYEQYF. The CDR3, as DNA: TGTGCCAGCAGCTCCCCGGCAGAGCGGGGCACCTACGAGCAGTACTTC. V and J are TRBV7-2 and TRBJ2-7; TRBD2 agrees at 7 bases. This CDR3 is 16 amino acids long. Germline V lookup: CDR1 SGHTA, CDR2 FQGNSA. Trimming at V came to 4 bases and at J to 2 bases, leaving 11 bases not matched to a gene.

This clonotype appeared many times. The CDR3 nucleotides are TGTGCCAGCAGCCCGGGAGCATACGAGCAGTACGTC. The encoded protein is CASSPGAYEQYV. This chain links TRBV5-5 with TRBJ2-7; D is possibly TRBD2 (6 bases). This CDR3 spans 12 amino acids. Trimming pared 4 bases from V and 4 bases from J, leaving 9 bases between. Germline CDR1 is SGHKS and CDR2 is YYEKEE (reference sequence).

This clonotype has at least ten counts. The genes are TRBV7-9 and TRBJ1-1, with D unresolved. CDR3 size: 13 residues. The germline V gene has CDR1 SEHNR and CDR2 FQNEAQ (reference sequence). V lost 2 bases, J lost 3 bases, and 7 bases lay in between. CDR3 in DNA: TGTGCCAGCAGCTTACAGAGTTACACTGAAGCTTTCTTT. Its protein is CASSLQSYTEAFF. The whole variable domain, remainder taken from reference TRBV7-9 and TRBJ1-1, is DTGVSQNPRHKITKRGQNVTFRCDPISEHNRLYWYRQTLGQGPEFLTYFQNEAQLEKSRLLSDRFSAERPKGSFSTLEIQRTEQGDSAMYLCASSLQSYTEAFFGQGTRLTVV.

The CDR3 DNA sequence: TGTGCCAGCAGTTTAGTGCAGGGAACAAACTATGGCTACACCTTC. Protein sequence: CASSLVQGTNYGYTF. The V and J genes are TRBV12-3 or TRBV12-4 and TRBJ1-2, with D tentatively TRBD1 (5 bases). The V gene lost 1 base and the J gene lost 2 bases, with 11 bases spanning the gap. The CDR3 is made up of 15 amino acids.

The table lists this clonotype with a few counts. This rearrangement joins TRBV5-1 to TRBJ1-1; D is uncertain. CDR3 length: 14 amino acids. Trimming left V 2 bases short and J 1 base short, with 9 bases between. Germline CDR1 SGHRS, CDR2 YFSETQ. The CDR3 here is CASSFEGPNTEAFF. The CDR3 DNA is TGCGCCAGCAGCTTTGAGGGCCCGAACACTGAAGCTTTCTTT.

This clonotype appeared many times. This rearrangement joins TRBV5-1 to TRBJ2-3; perhaps D is TRBD1 or TRBD2 (7 bases each). The CDR3 sequence is 15 residues long. Trimming shortened V by 1 base and J by 4 bases, and 13 bases separated the two germline ends. CDR1 is SGHRS, CDR2 YFSETQ, per germline. The CDR3 reads CASSLRSGGADTQYF. DNA for the CDR3: TGCGCCAGCAGCTTGAGGTCAGGGGGGGCAGATACGCAGTATTTT.

In its sample, this clonotype was seen many times. The chain joins TRBV28 to TRBJ2-3; no definite D call. CDR1 is MDHEN and CDR2 is SYDVKM in the germline V gene. With 6 bases removed from V and 2 bases from J, the gap between germline ends came to 9 bases. The CDR3 totals 13 residues. In DNA form, the CDR3 reads TGTGCCAGCAGAGGAGTCATCACAGATACGCAGTATTTT. It is translated as CASRGVITDTQYF.

Here the CDR3 reads CASSPRDRGDGYTF. CDR3 coding DNA: TGTGCCAGCAGCCCCCGGGACAGGGGAGATGGCTACACCTTC. This chain connects TRBV3-1 to TRBJ1-2; TRBD1 matches 10 bases. The CDR3 totals 14 residues. Germline CDR1 LGHDT, CDR2 YNNKEL (reference sequence). V was clipped by 4 bases and J by 6 bases; unmatched bases: 5.

The rearrangement links TRBV4-2 to TRBJ2-1; D may match TRBD1 or TRBD2 (5 bases each). The CDR3 runs to 16 residues. The germline CDR1 and CDR2 sequences are LGHNA and YNFKEQ. Trimming took 6 bases from V and 6 from J, leaving 21 bases between them. CDR3 nucleotides: TGTGCCAGCAGTTCCTTCTGGGGGTCATCTTTCAATGAGCAGTTCTTC. Protein sequence: CASSSFWGSSFNEQFF.

This clonotype was recorded many times. The V gene is TRBV7-2, the J gene TRBJ2-5; 11 bases agree with TRBD2. J gave up 5 bases and V 5 bases, and 10 bases lay outside the gene matches. Germline V gene sequence: CDR1 SGHTA, CDR2 FQGNSA. The CDR3 runs to 16 residues. For the CDR3, the DNA is TGTGCCAGCAGCCGACGAAGTAGCGGGGGGGCGGAGACCCAGTACTTC. Its translation: CASSRRSSGGAETQYF.

The rearrangement links TRBV5-6 to TRBJ2-5; no firm D call. Trimming took 2 bases from V and 5 from J, leaving 10 bases between them. Per the germline V gene, CDR1 is SGHDT and CDR2 is YYEEEE. This CDR3 is 13 amino acids long. The CDR3 reads CASSFGGVETQYF. CDR3 sequence (DNA): TGTGCCAGCAGCTTTGGTGGGGTGGAGACCCAGTACTTC.

This clonotype was seen repeatedly, ten times or more. The DNA of the CDR3 is TGTGCCAGCAGTTTCCGAGGGGACGAGCAGTACTTC. Translation gives CASSFRGDEQYF. This chain links TRBV12-3 or TRBV12-4 with TRBJ2-7; D is perhaps TRBD1 or TRBD2 (5 bases each). The V end lost 3 bases, the J end lost 5 bases, and 8 bases lay between the germline ends. CDR3 length: 12 residues.

The genes are TRBV6-4 and TRBJ2-3, with 7 bases identical to TRBD2. The CDR3 sequence is 14 residues long. Germline trimming cut 4 bases from V and 4 bases from J; bases unmatched to any gene: 5. The germline CDR1 and CDR2 sequences are MRHNA and SNTAGT. In DNA, the CDR3 is TGTGCCAGCAGTGCCCTGACTAGCCCAGATACGCAGTATTTT. Translating it yields CASSALTSPDTQYF.